The clone carrying this TCR beta chain was observed a single time. Its antigen is as yet unknown. TCRdb redid the calling of the reads with MiXCR, one entry per CDR3 protein. Among about a million distinct CDR3 sequences listed, 31% were seen once. This record belongs to a study of T cell repertoires in cytomegalovirus infection. Per germline, CDR1 MNHEY and CDR2 SMNVEV (reference sequence). This CDR3 is built from 16 residues. The ends lost 4 bases at V and 2 bases at J; junction bases unmatched: 9. This specimen was cultured CD8+ T cells from PBMCs, taken from culture after CMV antigen stimulation. This sequence was found in a human donor in good health (CMV status not recorded). Some clones in this sample may be carry-over from other donors' samples. This sequence joins TRBV27 and TRBJ2-3; 7 bases map to TRBD2. The CDR3 reads CASSSPASGLTDTQYF. The CDR3 bases are TGTGCCAGCAGTTCCCCGGCTAGCGGTCTCACAGATACGCAGTATTTT.